This T cell receptor beta chain was retrieved from a study of blood T cell repertoires in COVID-19. Sequencing used immunoSEQ multiplex PCR; TCRdb keeps in-frame clones, though not all of them. The profile shows 170,000 or so clones, approximately 83% of them singletons. Germline values: CDR1 SGHDT, CDR2 YYEEEE. The CDR3 loop spans 14 amino acids. Trimming cost V 0 bases and J 2 bases, with 6 bases left between them. The chain combines TRBV5-6 with TRBJ1-3; possible D gene TRBD1, 6 bases. This receptor was identified in a woman between 35 and 50 years old with COVID-19, enrolled during active disease. The sample comprised peripheral blood. Here the CDR3 DNA reads TGTGCCAGCAGCTTGGGACAGGCTGGAAACACCATATATTTT. Translating it yields CASSLGQAGNTIYF.